Shown below are 10 T cell receptor beta chains from a single sample sequenced in a study of T cell responses to AZD1222 COVID-19 vaccine. Some clones are missing from TCRdb's copy, which holds only in-frame ones; the method was immunoSEQ multiplex PCR. The data show over 120,000 clones, over 90% seen once. The sample was peripheral blood, taken 28 days after the second AZD1222 dose. The receptors come from an adult who received the AZD1222 COVID-19 vaccine.

The rearrangement uses TRBV2 and TRBJ1-4; D is uncertain. This CDR3 is 14 amino acids long. V lost 3 bases, J lost 7 bases, and 12 bases lay in between. Germline lookup yields CDR1 SNHLY and CDR2 FYNNEI. CDR3 DNA sequence: TGTGCCAGCAGTGAGATAAGGTTTGGTGAAAAACTGTTTTTT. Its translation is CASSEIRFGEKLFF.

This chain uses TRBV19 with TRBJ1-6, with D possibly being TRBD1 (5 bases). The V and J ends lost 6 bases and 5 bases respectively, with 8 bases between them. This CDR3 has 13 amino acids. Germline V gene sequence: CDR1 LNHDA, CDR2 SQIVND (reference sequence). The CDR3 is CASRDTNNSPLHF. In DNA, the CDR3 is TGTGCCAGTAGGGACACAAATAATTCACCCCTCCACTTT.

The rearrangement links TRBV28 to TRBJ1-3; D may be TRBD1 (6 bases). Trimming took off 3 bases at V and 0 bases at J, with 12 bases between the two ends. This CDR3 has 16 residues. CDR1 is MDHEN, CDR2 SYDVKM, per germline. The CDR3 sequence: CASSFPGVTSGNTIYF. The CDR3 DNA follows: TGTGCCAGCAGTTTCCCAGGGGTTACCTCTGGAAACACCATATATTTT.

This chain uses TRBV19 with TRBJ2-5, with TRBD1 as a possible D gene (5 bases). CDR3 length: 17 residues. CDR1 and CDR2 (germline): LNHDA, SQIVND (reference sequence). The V and J ends lost 5 bases and 1 base respectively, with 20 bases between them. Here the CDR3 DNA reads TGTGCCAGTAGTTCCCCCTCCCGACAGTCAGGCCAAGAGACCCAGTACTTC. Translated, it gives CASSSPSRQSGQETQYF.

The V gene is TRBV25-1, the J gene TRBJ1-2, with 8 bases fitting TRBD1. V trimming: 2 bases; J trimming: 4 bases; junction bases outside the gene matches: 0. This CDR3 has 13 residues. The germline V gene has CDR1 MGHDK and CDR2 SYGVNS. The chain's CDR3 is CASSEQGAYGYTF. CDR3 nucleotides: TGTGCCAGCAGTGAACAGGGGGCCTATGGCTACACCTTC.

J is TRBJ1-5 and V is TRBV28, with 9 bases aligning to TRBD1. The CDR3 contains 16 residues. V gave up 5 bases and J gave up 1 base; unmatched junction bases: 6. Germline values: CDR1 MDHEN, CDR2 SYDVKM. CDR3 loop: CASSGRGTGSNQPQHF. CDR3 coding DNA: TGTGCCAGCAGTGGGAGAGGGACAGGGAGCAATCAGCCCCAGCATTTT. Complete variable domain (other parts from reference TRBV28 and TRBJ1-5): DVKVTQSSRYLVKRTGEKVFLECVQDMDHENMFWYRQDPGLGLRLIYFSYDVKMKEKGDIPEGYSVSREKKERFSLILESASTNQTSMYLCASSGRGTGSNQPQHFGDGTRLSIL.

The chain employs TRBV4-1 and TRBJ1-5, with D hard to call. Trimming removed 1 base from V and 0 bases from J, with 7 bases in between. Germline CDR1 reads MGHRA; CDR2 reads YSYEKL. This CDR3 comprises 15 residues. The CDR3 here is CASSQGHLSNQPQHF. CDR3 nucleotide sequence: TGCGCCAGCAGCCAAGGGCACCTTAGCAATCAGCCCCAGCATTTT.

V usage is TRBV2 and J usage is TRBJ2-6, with D possibly being TRBD1 (6 bases). The CDR3 has 17 amino acids. The V end was cut by 7 bases, the J end by 0 bases, with 16 bases between. Germline assignment: CDR1 SNHLY and CDR2 FYNNEI. The CDR3 loop reads CASNFRGHSSGANVLTF. CDR3 DNA: TGTGCCAGCAATTTCAGGGGTCACAGCTCTGGGGCCAACGTCCTGACTTTC.

The chain combines TRBV6-5 with TRBJ2-1; tentative D call: TRBD1 (7 bases). The CDR3 spans 14 residues. Germline assignment: CDR1 MNHEY and CDR2 SVGAGI. Trimming stripped 4 bases from V and 7 bases from J, with 14 bases between. The CDR3 DNA follows: TGTGCCAGCAGTTTTACGACAGGGAGGAATGAGCAGTTCTTC. Translating it yields CASSFTTGRNEQFF.

The chain recombines TRBV2 with TRBJ1-3; no clear D gene. Trimming took off 4 bases at V and 4 bases at J, with 8 bases between the two ends. Germline assignment: CDR1 SNHLY and CDR2 FYNNEI. CDR3 length equals 13 residues. CDR3 sequence: CASSVGFGNTIYF. DNA of the CDR3: TGTGCCAGCAGTGTGGGCTTCGGAAACACCATATATTTT.